Listed below are T cell receptor beta chains from one sample, sequenced in a study of T cell responses to AZD1222 COVID-19 vaccine. Produced via immunoSEQ multiplex PCR; TCRdb's table is partial and in-frame only. Among about 120,000 clones listed, 80% to 95% were seen once. This specimen was peripheral blood, taken on day 0 of AZD1222 vaccination. The source is an adult in good health. Both conserved end residues are part of each CDR3. A D gene is named only where the DNA matches it firmly. Clone size, where shown, is once, few, many, or a class for clones that have expanded.

v_call	d_call	clone_size	j_call	cdr3_aa	cdr3_nt
TRBV6-5	-	-	TRBJ1-2	CASSLAEGQAYGYTF	TGTGCCAGCAGTTTGGCGGAAGGGCAGGCCTATGGCTACACCTTC
TRBV6-5	-	-	TRBJ1-2	CASSYLGNGYTF	TGTGCCAGCAGTTACTTGGGAAATGGCTACACCTTC
TRBV7-2	-	-	TRBJ2-5	CASSWTDQETQYF	TGTGCCAGCAGTTGGACAGACCAAGAGACCCAGTACTTC
TRBV19	TRBD1	-	TRBJ2-7	CASSTPPRPGQGPYEQYF	TGTGCCAGTAGTACTCCCCCACGACCAGGACAGGGGCCCTACGAGCAGTACTTC
TRBV12-3/TRBV12-4	-	-	TRBJ1-1	CASSLLNTEAFF	TGTGCCAGCAGCCTTTTGAACACTGAAGCTTTCTTT
TRBV30	TRBD2	-	TRBJ2-7	CAWSVRRLATKSYEQYF	TGTGCCTGGAGTGTACGGAGACTAGCGACAAAATCCTACGAGCAGTACTTC
TRBV10-3	TRBD1	-	TRBJ2-1	CAGGGQGPYNEQFF	TGTGCCGGGGGGGGACAGGGCCCGTACAATGAGCAGTTCTTC
TRBV9	TRBD2	-	TRBJ2-2	CASSVVLAGGPGTGELFF	TGTGCCAGCAGCGTAGTACTAGCGGGAGGGCCTGGCACCGGGGAGCTGTTTTTT
TRBV5-8	-	-	TRBJ1-1	CASSRVFSTEAFF	TGTGCCAGCAGCAGGGTTTTTAGCACTGAAGCTTTCTTT
TRBV28	-	-	TRBJ1-1	CASSFRQIEAFF	TGTGCCAGCAGTTTTCGTCAGATTGAAGCTTTCTTT
TRBV5-4	TRBD2	once	TRBJ2-3	CASSLSGGRSTDTQYF	TGTGCCAGCAGCTTGTCCGGCGGGAGAAGCACAGATACGCAGTATTTT
TRBV3-1/TRBV3-2	TRBD2	-	TRBJ2-3	CASSLWGVAGGSDTQYF	TGTGCCAGCAGTCTCTGGGGGGTAGCGGGAGGTTCAGATACGCAGTATTTT
TRBV27	-	-	TRBJ1-3	CASSFRGTGNTIYF	TGTGCCAGCAGTTTTAGGGGGACAGGAAACACCATATATTTT
TRBV9	-	-	TRBJ1-6	CASSVENSPLHF	TGTGCCAGCAGCGTAGAGAATTCACCCCTCCACTTT
TRBV28	TRBD1	-	TRBJ1-2	CASSSQGTGGLYGYTF	TGTGCCAGCAGTTCCCAAGGGACAGGGGGACTCTATGGCTACACCTTC
TRBV28	-	-	TRBJ2-7	CASKPEGMTLHEQYF	TGTGCCAGCAAACCCGAAGGGATGACTCTACACGAGCAGTACTTC
TRBV2	-	-	TRBJ1-1	CASLGRSTNTEAFF	TGTGCCAGCTTGGGCCGATCGACGAACACTGAAGCTTTCTTT
TRBV18	-	-	TRBJ2-7	CASSPGRAYEQYF	TGTGCCAGCTCACCGGGCAGGGCCTACGAGCAGTACTTC
TRBV28	TRBD2	-	TRBJ2-2	CASGLGGSDTGELFF	TGTGCCAGCGGTTTGGGCGGGAGCGACACCGGGGAGCTGTTTTTT
TRBV9	TRBD1	-	TRBJ1-2	CASRKGQGFYGYTF	TGTGCCAGCAGGAAAGGACAGGGGTTCTATGGCTACACCTTC
TRBV11-3	-	-	TRBJ1-1	CASRGGADTEAFF	TGTGCCAGCCGAGGAGGGGCGGACACTGAAGCTTTCTTT
TRBV29-1	-	-	TRBJ1-2	CSVEVNYGYTF	TGCAGCGTTGAGGTTAACTATGGCTACACCTTC
TRBV7-2	TRBD1	few	TRBJ1-4	CASSSTPGQINEKLFF	TGTGCCAGCAGTTCAACTCCGGGACAGATTAATGAAAAACTGTTTTTT
TRBV6-5	-	-	TRBJ1-2	CASSSLNLYGYTF	TGTGCCAGCAGTTCTCTGAATCTCTATGGCTACACCTTC
TRBV7-9	TRBD1	-	TRBJ1-4	CASSYDRGTTNEKLFF	TGTGCCAGCAGCTATGACAGGGGAACAACTAATGAAAAACTGTTTTTT
TRBV14	-	-	TRBJ1-6	CASSQVGTNSPLHF	TGTGCCAGCAGCCAAGTAGGGACGAATTCACCCCTCCACTTT
TRBV9	-	-	TRBJ2-1	CASSDGGSSYNEQFF	TGTGCCAGCAGCGACGGGGGTAGCTCCTACAATGAGCAGTTCTTC
TRBV28	-	-	TRBJ2-1	CASSSSDVSHNEQFF	-
TRBV2	-	-	TRBJ2-7	CASANYEQYF	TGTGCCAGCGCTAACTACGAGCAGTACTTC
TRBV9	TRBD2	-	TRBJ2-1	CASSDGTNLNQQFF	TGTGCCAGCAGCGACGGGACTAACCTCAATCAGCAGTTCTTC
TRBV28	TRBD1	-	TRBJ1-1	CASSLQGVSEAFF	TGTGCCAGCAGTTTGCAGGGGGTAAGCGAAGCTTTCTTT
TRBV5-1	-	-	TRBJ2-3	CASSPGSTDTQYF	TGCGCCAGCAGCCCCGGGAGCACAGATACGCAGTATTTT
TRBV5-1	TRBD2	-	TRBJ2-7	CASSLGTSGYEQYF	TGCGCCAGCAGCTTGGGGACTAGCGGCTACGAGCAGTACTTC
TRBV5-1	TRBD2	-	TRBJ2-1	CASSLGLAGEGWYNEQFF	TGCGCCAGCAGCTTGGGGCTAGCGGGGGAAGGGTGGTACAATGAGCAGTTCTTC
TRBV9	-	few	TRBJ2-7	CASSVGLADTYEQYF	TGTGCCAGCAGCGTAGGACTTGCGGATACCTACGAGCAGTACTTC